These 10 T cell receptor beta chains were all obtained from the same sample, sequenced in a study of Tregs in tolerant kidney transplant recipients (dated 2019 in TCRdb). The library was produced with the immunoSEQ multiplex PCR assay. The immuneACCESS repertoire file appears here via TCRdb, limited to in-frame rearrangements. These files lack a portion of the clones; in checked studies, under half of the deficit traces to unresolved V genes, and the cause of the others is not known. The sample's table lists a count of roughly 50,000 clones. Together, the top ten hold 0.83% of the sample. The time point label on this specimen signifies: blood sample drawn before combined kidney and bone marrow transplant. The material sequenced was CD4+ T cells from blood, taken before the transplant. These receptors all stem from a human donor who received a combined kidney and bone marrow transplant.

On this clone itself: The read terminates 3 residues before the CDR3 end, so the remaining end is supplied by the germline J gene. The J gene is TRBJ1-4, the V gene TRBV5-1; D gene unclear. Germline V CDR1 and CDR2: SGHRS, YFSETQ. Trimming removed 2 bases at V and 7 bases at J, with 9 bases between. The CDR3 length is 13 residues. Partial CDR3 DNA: TGCGCCAGCAGCTTCCGGGTTCCTGAAAAA. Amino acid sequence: CASSFRVPEK. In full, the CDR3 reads CASSFRVPEKLFF.

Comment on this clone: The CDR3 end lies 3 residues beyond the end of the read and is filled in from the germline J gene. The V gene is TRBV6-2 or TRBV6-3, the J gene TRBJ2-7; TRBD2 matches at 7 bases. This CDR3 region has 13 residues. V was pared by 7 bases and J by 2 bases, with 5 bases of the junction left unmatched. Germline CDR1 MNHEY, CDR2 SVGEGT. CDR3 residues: CASNGLAAYEQYF. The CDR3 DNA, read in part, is TGTGCCAGCAATGGGCTAGCGGCCTACGAG.

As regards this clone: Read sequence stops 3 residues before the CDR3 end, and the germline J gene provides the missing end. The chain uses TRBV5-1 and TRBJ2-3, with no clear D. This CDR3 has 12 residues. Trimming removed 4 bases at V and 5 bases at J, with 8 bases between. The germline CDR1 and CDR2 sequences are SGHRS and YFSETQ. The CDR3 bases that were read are TGCGCCAGCAGCAACGGCGGAGATACG. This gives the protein CASSNGGDT. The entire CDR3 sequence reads CASSNGGDTQYF.

The CDR3 bases that were read are TGTGCCAGCAGCTTGCTGCGCACTGAA. Translation gives CASSLLRTE. The full CDR3 reads CASSLLRTEAFF. J is TRBJ1-1 and V is TRBV5-6; D is ambiguous. The sequenced fragment ends 3 residues before the CDR3 boundary, so the rest is inferred from the germline J gene. CDR3 size: 12 residues. The germline V and J ends were trimmed by 1 base and 4 bases, with 5 bases remaining between them. Germline-derived CDR1 and CDR2 are SGHDT and YYEEEE.

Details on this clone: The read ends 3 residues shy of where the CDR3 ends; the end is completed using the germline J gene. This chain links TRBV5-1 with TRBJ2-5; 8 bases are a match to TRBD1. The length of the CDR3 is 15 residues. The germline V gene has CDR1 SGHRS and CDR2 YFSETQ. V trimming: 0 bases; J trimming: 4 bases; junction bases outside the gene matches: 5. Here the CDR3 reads CASSLVPGGGETQYF. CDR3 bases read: TGCGCCAGCAGCTTGGTTCCAGGGGGCGGAGAGACC.

CDR3: CASGSGSGTLETQYF. Partial CDR3 DNA: TGTGCTAGTGGTTCGGGTAGCGGGACTCTCGAAACG. The genes are TRBV12-5 and TRBJ2-3; 8 bases fit TRBD2. The observed sequence ends 3 residues before the CDR3 terminus, with the missing tail filled in from the germline J gene. Germline CDR1 LGHNT, CDR2 FRNRAP. The length of the CDR3 is 15 residues. Filled out from reference TRBV12-5 and TRBJ2-3, the complete variable domain reads DARVTQTPRHKVTEMGQEVTMRCQPILGHNTVFWYRQTMMQGLELLAYFRNRAPLDDSGMPKDRFSAEMPDATLATLKIQPSEPRDSAVYFCASGSGSGTLETQYFGPGTRLTVL.

The CDR3: CAWSDGGPTEAFF. The sequenced part of the CDR3 DNA is TGTGCCTGGAGCGACGGGGGGCCCACTGAA. The chain combines TRBV30 with TRBJ1-1, with D perhaps matching TRBD1 (6 bases). The sequenced fragment ends 3 residues before the CDR3 boundary, so the rest is inferred from the germline J gene. There are 13 residues in the CDR3. CDR1 and CDR2 from the germline V gene are GTSNPN and SVGIG (reference sequence). Trimming cost V 3 bases and J 4 bases, with 12 bases left between them. The full variable domain, in which reference TRBV30 and TRBJ1-1 provide the parts outside the CDR3, is SQTIHQWPATLVQPVGSPLSLECTVEGTSNPNLYWYRQAAGRGLQLLFYSVGIGQISSEVPQNLSASRPQDRQFILSSKKLLLSDSGFYLCAWSDGGPTEAFFGQGTRLTVV.

The sequenced CDR3 bases are TGTGCCAGCAGCCTCGGTAGCGGGAGCTACGAG. Translated, it gives CASSLGSGSYE. In full, the CDR3 is CASSLGSGSYEQYF. This chain uses TRBV5-4 with TRBJ2-7; 9 nucleotides line up with TRBD2. The read falls 3 residues short of the CDR3 end, and the missing part is taken from the germline J gene. CDR3 length equals 14 residues. V shed 4 bases, J shed 3 bases, and the junction held 5 bases outside the gene matches. Germline values: CDR1 SGHNT, CDR2 YYREEE (reference sequence).

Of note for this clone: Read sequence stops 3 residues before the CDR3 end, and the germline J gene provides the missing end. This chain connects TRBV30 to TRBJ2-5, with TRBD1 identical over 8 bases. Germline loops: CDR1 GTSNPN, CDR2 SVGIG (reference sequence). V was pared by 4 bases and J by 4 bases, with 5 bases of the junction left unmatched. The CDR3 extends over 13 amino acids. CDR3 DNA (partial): TGTGCCTGGAACACCGACAGGGGAGAGACC. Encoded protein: CAWNTDRGET. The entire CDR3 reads CAWNTDRGETQYF.

CDR3 bases read: TGTGCCAGCTCACCACCTGGCAGGATCGGCACTGAA. Translation: CASSPPGRIGTE. The CDR3, in full, reads CASSPPGRIGTEAFF. The rearrangement joins TRBV18 to TRBJ1-1, with D unresolved. The read comes to an end 3 residues before the CDR3 does, leaving the germline J gene to fill in the end. Germline V gives CDR1 KGHSH, CDR2 LQKENI. CDR3 length: 15 residues. V shed 0 bases and J shed 4 bases, with 12 bases lying between them. The complete variable domain, with remaining parts taken from reference TRBV18 and TRBJ1-1, reads NAGVMQNPRHLVRRRGQEARLRCSPMKGHSHVYWYRQLPEEGLKFMVYLQKENIIDESGMPKERFSAEFPKEGPSILRIQQVVRGDSAAYFCASSPPGRIGTEAFFGQGTRLTVV.